This TCR beta chain was sequenced during a study of T-cell reconstitution after alpha-beta-depleted transplantation in children (dated by TCRdb to 2016 to 2017). About the investigation overall: Using TCR repertoire profiling, the study quantitatively followed how T-cell immune reconstitution unfolded in children after TCRalphabeta/CD19-depleted allogeneic hematopoietic cell transplantation.

Library generation was performed with PCR. The sample was run on an Illumina HiSeq 2500. To normalize quantification of the TCRbeta repertoire, the TCR libraries were built with molecular barcoding that relied on unique molecular identifiers. TCRdb handled the public reads itself, with Q25 trimming in fastp and clone calling in MiXCR, and kept productive beta chains. CDR3 protein duplicates are merged, each entry listing the most common genes and DNA. Recorded for this sample are fewer than 500,000 distinct CDR3 sequences; around two fifths of them occurred a single time. The top ten hold 27% of the sample. According to the study, the label for this sample's treatment or condition signals: allogeneic hematopoietic cell transplantation with graft depleted of TCRalphabeta T cells and CD19 B cells. TCRalphabeta/CD19-depleted allogeneic hematopoietic cell grafts were given to the transplant recipients, all of whom were children.

This clonotype was detected once. Which antigen it targets is not known. No much larger clone is present one base from it, and per-base qualities are unavailable. Support from one read is weak. The germline V gene sets CDR1 to MNHEY and CDR2 to SVGAGI. The V end loses 8 bases and the J end loses 10 bases, and a stretch of 13 bases separates them. The CDR3 covers 11 residues, taking in both the cysteine and the phenylalanine. Just CDR3 DNA is preserved here, 33 bases in frame from base 1. Findings and caveats that apply to the study as a whole: Hyperexpanded clone frequencies declined over subsequent months; after one year, T-cell counts and TCRbeta diversity were mostly attributed to newly produced T cells. The high TCRbeta diversity at day 60 in some patients was ascribed to recipient T cells and intrathymic progenitors that had survived conditioning. Apparently early alphabetaT-cell count recovery about two months after transplant reportedly relied on only several hundred rapidly expanded clones derived from non-depleted graft cells.

This chain joins TRBV6-5 to TRBJ2-3; 7 matching bases give a weak D call of TRBD1. The sequencing here drew on PBMCs, taken before TCRalphabeta/CD19-depleted stem cell transplant. The sequence came from a girl aged 2 to 10 with aplastic anemia, due to receive a stem cell transplant. CDR3 sequence: CASQGGGAQYF. The nucleotide sequence reads TGTGCCAGCCAGGGGGGTGGGGCGCAGTATTTT.